The 3 T cell receptor beta chains given below trace back to one sample, sequenced in a study of control samples from healthy donors and cancer patients. The table came from immunoSEQ multiplex PCR; TCRdb's copy has only in-frame clones and leaves some out. The data contain 35,000 to 40,000 clones, about 83% of them singletons. Material for sequencing was PBMCs. The source is a woman aged 55-75 years with lung cancer.

V and J are TRBV18 and TRBJ2-1; TRBD1 agrees at 12 bases. In germline, CDR1 is KGHSH, CDR2 LQKENI. The CDR3 has 14 residues. The J segment lost 15 bases and the V segment lost 4 bases, leaving 10 bases of the junction unmatched. CDR3 sequence: CASSRGTGGEEWFF. CDR3 nucleotides: TGTGCCAGCTCACGAGGGACAGGGGGCGAAGAATGGTTCTTC.

The rearrangement uses TRBV5-1 and TRBJ2-1; D unresolved. In germline, CDR1 is SGHRS, CDR2 YFSETQ. Trimming stripped 6 bases from V and 0 bases from J, with 16 bases between. The length of the CDR3 is 16 residues. The CDR3 here is CASTRTPGSSYNEQFF. In nucleotides, the CDR3 is TGCGCCAGCACGCGGACGCCGGGTAGCTCCTACAATGAGCAGTTCTTC.

Turning to this clone: No DNA is shown, since the ends of the CDR3 on it are uncertain; the CDR3 is the one TCRdb lists. The CDR3 sequence: CASSQAHFGAGVDEQYF. The chain joins TRBV4-3 to TRBJ2-7. Termini included, the CDR3 measures 17 amino acids. CDR1 LGHNA and CDR2 YSLEER come from the germline V gene.